This TCR beta chain was sequenced in a study of T cell repertoires in cytomegalovirus infection. The ends were cut back, 2 bases at V and 4 bases at J, with 8 bases in the middle. CDR1 is SGHNT, CDR2 YYREEE, per germline (reference sequence). The CDR3 sequence is 13 residues long. TCRdb re-analysed the reads in MiXCR, keeping a single row per CDR3 protein. The sample has about 530,000 distinct CDR3 sequences, 26% seen once. Sequenced material: PBMCs. The rearrangement uses TRBV5-4 and TRBJ2-3, with D possibly being TRBD2 (5 bases). The source of this sequence is a human donor in good health (CMV status not recorded). Some clones in this sample may be carry-over from other donors' samples. CDR3 bases: TGTGCCAGCAGCTTTGGACTTCCAGATACGCAGTATTTT. Amino acid sequence: CASSFGLPDTQYF.